A single sample is the source of the 29 T cell receptor beta chains below, sequenced in a study of shared clonotypes between healthy human individuals. Only in-frame clones appear in the TCRdb table, and some are missing; sequencing was by immunoSEQ multiplex PCR. In the table there are about 530,000 clones, 96% of which are singletons. Specimen: naive CD4+ T cells sorted from blood. Subset specified: CD45RA+ positively selected. These receptors all come from a woman aged 25 to 39 in good health.

Here the CDR3 reads CASRHRLGYNEQFF. As DNA, the CDR3 is TGTGCCAGCAGGCATCGACTAGGCTACAATGAGCAGTTCTTC. The rearrangement uses TRBV2 and TRBJ2-1; D perhaps matches TRBD2 (6 bases). Germline CDR1 is SNHLY and CDR2 is FYNNEI. V was clipped by 6 bases and J by 3 bases, with 12 bases between them. The CDR3 is 14 amino acids. The whole variable domain, remainder taken from reference TRBV2 and TRBJ2-1, is EPEVTQTPSHQVTQMGQEVILRCVPISNHLYFYWYRQILGQKVEFLVSFYNNEISEKSEIFDDQFSVERPDGSNFTLKIRSTKLEDSAMYFCASRHRLGYNEQFFGPGTRLTVL.

This clone came up once. The genes are TRBV29-1 and TRBJ2-7; D remains unclear. The CDR3 runs to 11 residues. Trimming took off 4 bases at V and 3 bases at J, with 7 bases between the two ends. Germline assignment: CDR1 SQVTM and CDR2 ANQGSEA. CDR3 region: CSVGEVYEQYF. CDR3 DNA: TGCAGCGTTGGGGAAGTCTACGAGCAGTACTTC.

This clone was found once. The chain has TRBV16 and TRBJ2-5; 10 nucleotides agree with TRBD1. There are 15 residues in the CDR3. The V segment lost 2 bases and the J segment 11 bases; nucleotides outside the gene matches: 11. Germline V gene sequence: CDR1 KGHSY, CDR2 FQNENV. The CDR3 loop is CASSQRGGTGVEQYF. The CDR3 DNA reads as TGTGCCAGCAGCCAACGGGGCGGGACAGGGGTTGAGCAGTACTTC.

This chain links TRBV5-6 with TRBJ2-3, with D possibly TRBD2 on 6 matching bases. With 4 bases removed from V and 1 base from J, the gap between germline ends came to 10 bases. The V gene's germline CDR1 is SGHDT and CDR2 YYEEEE. The CDR3 is made up of 14 amino acids. In nucleotides, the CDR3 is TGTGCCAGCAGCAGGGAGGCGGGCACAGATACGCAGTATTTT. Its protein is CASSREAGTDTQYF.

The J gene is TRBJ1-3, the V gene TRBV5-5; D possibly corresponds to TRBD1 (5 bases). The CDR3 extends over 13 amino acids. V lost 4 bases and J lost 7, with 12 bases in between. CDR1 and CDR2 (germline): SGHKS, YYEKEE (reference sequence). The CDR3 DNA sequence: TGTGCCAGCAGCCCCTCCGAGGGGAACACCATATATTTT. This gives the protein CASSPSEGNTIYF.

The V gene is TRBV19, the J gene TRBJ1-4; 9 bases align to TRBD1. The CDR3 loop spans 16 amino acids. Trimming cost V 6 bases and J 10 bases; bases outside gene matches: 15. Germline values: CDR1 LNHDA, CDR2 SQIVND (reference sequence). In nucleotides, the CDR3 is TGTGCCAGTAGCCCCCGGGACAGGGTCGGGGACGGAAAACTGTTTTTT. Translated, it gives CASSPRDRVGDGKLFF.

In regard to this clone: Other nucleotide sequences in the sample specify the same CDR3. The rearrangement links TRBV6-5 to TRBJ1-1; D remains ambiguous. Looked up from germline, CDR1 is MNHEY and CDR2 is SVGAGI. The germline V and J ends were trimmed by 3 bases and 5 bases, with 7 bases remaining between them. The length of the CDR3 is 12 residues. This CDR3 is CASSYGGTEAFF. The CDR3 DNA reads as TGTGCCAGCAGTTATGGAGGGACTGAAGCTTTCTTT.

The CDR3 DNA reads as TGTGCCAGCAGTGGGCGTGAAAAACTGTTTTTT. As protein: CASSGREKLFF. The rearrangement uses TRBV2 and TRBJ1-4; D is unresolved. Germline V gene sequence: CDR1 SNHLY, CDR2 FYNNEI. This CDR3 spans 11 amino acids. V was shortened by 4 bases and J by 7 bases, with 4 bases between the two germline ends.

The rearrangement uses TRBV25-1 and TRBJ1-1; weak D call: TRBD1 (6 bases). Between the trimmed V and J ends, which lost 4 bases and 0 bases, there was a span of 18 bases. Germline lookup yields CDR1 MGHDK and CDR2 SYGVNS. The length of the CDR3 is 17 residues. The CDR3 DNA follows: TGTGCCAGCAGTGCCGTCCTCTGGACAGATATGAACACTGAAGCTTTCTTT. Protein: CASSAVLWTDMNTEAFF.

This chain uses TRBV7-6 with TRBJ1-5, with a weak D call TRBD1 (5 bases). The CDR3 loop spans 18 amino acids. V lost 2 bases to trimming and J lost 6 bases, with 23 bases between them. Germline CDR1 is SGHVS and CDR2 is FNYEAQ. The CDR3 protein is CASSLLHGGGTVVQPQHF. In DNA form, the CDR3 reads TGTGCCAGCAGCTTATTACACGGTGGGGGGACCGTCGTTCAGCCCCAGCATTTT.

The CDR3 loop reads CASSLSRSGANVLTF. In DNA, the CDR3 is TGTGCCAGCAGCCTATCCCGATCTGGGGCCAACGTCCTGACTTTC. V and J are TRBV7-9 and TRBJ2-6; no definite D call. Germline loops: CDR1 SEHNR, CDR2 FQNEAQ (reference sequence). V was clipped by 5 bases and J by 1 base, with 9 bases between them. This CDR3 is built from 15 residues.

The J gene is TRBJ1-1, the V gene TRBV7-9; D remains ambiguous. There are 15 residues in the CDR3. V lost 5 bases and J lost 1, with 14 bases in between. Germline loops: CDR1 SEHNR, CDR2 FQNEAQ (reference sequence). CDR3 bases: TGTGCCAGCAGCCACCGCGCCAGTCCGAACACTGAAGCTTTCTTT. Protein product: CASSHRASPNTEAFF. Full variable domain (missing parts from reference TRBV7-9 and TRBJ1-1): DTGVSQNPRHKITKRGQNVTFRCDPISEHNRLYWYRQTLGQGPEFLTYFQNEAQLEKSRLLSDRFSAERPKGSFSTLEIQRTEQGDSAMYLCASSHRASPNTEAFFGQGTRLTVV.

J is TRBJ2-1 and V is TRBV25-1; TRBD1 matches 9 bases. The CDR3 loop spans 14 amino acids. Germline CDR1 MGHDK, CDR2 SYGVNS. With 6 bases clipped from V and 7 bases from J, the junction kept 7 bases outside the gene matches. The CDR3 spells CASSEPGTGNEQFF. The CDR3 region has the DNA TGTGCCAGCAGCGAACCTGGGACAGGGAATGAGCAGTTCTTC.

V usage is TRBV7-6 and J usage is TRBJ2-3; the match to TRBD1 covers 7 bases. Germline CDR1 is SGHVS and CDR2 is FNYEAQ. This CDR3 region has 15 residues. Trimming took 2 bases from V and 3 from J; bases not matched to a gene: 5. The CDR3 DNA reads TGTGCCAGCAGCTTAAGGGGGCGAGGTACAGATACGCAGTATTTT. It is translated as CASSLRGRGTDTQYF.

The chain combines TRBV10-3 with TRBJ2-7; 8 positions match TRBD2. This CDR3 has 14 amino acids. Germline V lookup: CDR1 ENHRY, CDR2 SYGVKD. V gave up 10 bases and J gave up 5 bases; unmatched junction bases: 13. CDR3 amino acids: CATSGGRMSDEQYF. The CDR3 bases are TGTGCCACGTCAGGCGGGAGGATGTCTGACGAGCAGTACTTC.

This chain connects TRBV5-1 to TRBJ2-3, with D maybe TRBD1 (6 bases). Trimming removed 6 bases from V and 3 bases from J, with 14 bases in between. Looked up from germline, CDR1 is SGHRS and CDR2 is YFSETQ. The CDR3 runs 14 residues. Written as DNA, the CDR3 is TGCGCCAGCACCTTACAGGGTATTACAGATACGCAGTATTTT. Its protein is CASTLQGITDTQYF.

V is TRBV4-2 and J is TRBJ2-1; maybe TRBD1 (6 bases). Germline V gene lookup returns CDR1 LGHNA and CDR2 YNFKEQ. The CDR3 has 19 amino acids. Trimming took off 0 bases at V and 0 bases at J, with 18 bases between the two ends. CDR3 nucleotide sequence: TGTGCCAGCAGCCAAGAATACAGGTGGGGGACAAGCTCCTACAATGAGCAGTTCTTC. The encoded protein is CASSQEYRWGTSSYNEQFF.

V and J are TRBV5-5 and TRBJ2-7, with a tentative D call TRBD2 (5 bases). V shed 1 base and J shed 4 bases, with 6 bases lying between them. The CDR3 contains 12 residues. The germline V gene has CDR1 SGHKS and CDR2 YYEKEE (reference sequence). The CDR3 spells CASSLPGYEQYF. The CDR3 nucleotides are TGTGCCAGCAGCTTGCCGGGGTACGAGCAGTACTTC.

The V call is TRBV14, the J call TRBJ2-5; 7 nucleotides agree with TRBD1. After removal of 1 base from V and 2 bases from J, the junction contained 4 bases not matched to a gene. CDR1 SGHDN and CDR2 FVKESK come from the germline V gene. The CDR3 loop spans 15 amino acids. In nucleotides, the CDR3 is TGTGCCAGCAGCCAAGGCTGGACAGGTCAAGAGACCCAGTACTTC. Residues: CASSQGWTGQETQYF.

The chain has TRBV11-3 and TRBJ2-2; 7 positions match TRBD1. Germline V gives CDR1 SGHNT, CDR2 YENEEA. With 3 bases clipped from V and 1 base from J, the junction kept 2 bases outside the gene matches. This CDR3 is built from 15 residues. CDR3 in amino acids: CASSFGTENTGELFF. For the CDR3, the DNA is TGTGCCAGCAGCTTCGGGACAGAGAACACCGGGGAGCTGTTTTTT.

V usage is TRBV27 and J usage is TRBJ1-5, with D uncertain. The CDR3 runs to 12 residues. V was pared by 5 bases and J by 4 bases, with 6 bases between. CDR1 MNHEY and CDR2 SMNVEV come from the germline V gene (reference sequence). Here the CDR3 DNA reads TGTGCCAGCAGTACGGGGAATCAGCCCCAGCATTTT. Its protein is CASSTGNQPQHF.

To note about this clone: The sample contains more than one DNA sequence encoding this CDR3. J is TRBJ1-2 and V is TRBV28; 7 bases are a match to TRBD1. This CDR3 region has 15 residues. Germline lookup yields CDR1 MDHEN and CDR2 SYDVKM. The trim removed 4 bases at V and 4 bases at J, leaving 9 bases unmatched. The CDR3 DNA is TGTGCCAGCAGTTCCCCGCAGGGGGGTGGCTATGGCTACACCTTC. This translates into CASSSPQGGGYGYTF.

This sequence joins TRBV28 and TRBJ2-3; D tentatively reads TRBD1 or TRBD2 (7 bases each). The length of the CDR3 is 14 residues. V was trimmed by 5 bases and J by 3 bases, leaving 12 bases between them. Germline CDR1 MDHEN, CDR2 SYDVKM. The CDR3 is CASSPGGETDTQYF. In nucleotides, the CDR3 is TGTGCCAGCAGTCCAGGGGGGGAGACAGATACGCAGTATTTT.

V gene TRBV5-1 combines with J gene TRBJ2-1; TRBD2 aligns across 10 bases. The CDR3 is made up of 16 amino acids. V lost 2 bases, J lost 6 bases, and 8 bases stayed unmatched. Germline V gene lookup returns CDR1 SGHRS and CDR2 YFSETQ. The CDR3 region is CASSLMLASGGNEQFF. CDR3 DNA: TGCGCCAGCAGCTTAATGTTGGCTAGCGGGGGCAATGAGCAGTTCTTC.

The rearrangement uses TRBV6-5 and TRBJ1-2, with D perhaps matching TRBD1 (5 bases). From germline, CDR1 is MNHEY and CDR2 SVGAGI. CDR3 length: 15 amino acids. The germline V and J ends were trimmed by 4 bases and 6 bases, with 18 bases remaining between them. Here the CDR3 DNA reads TGTGCCAGCAGTTCCATCACGGGGGGAGGGGATGGCTACACCTTC. It is translated as CASSSITGGGDGYTF.

This chain connects TRBV18 to TRBJ2-1, with a tentative D call TRBD2 (6 bases). CDR3 length: 15 residues. Germline CDR1 reads KGHSH; CDR2 reads LQKENI. Trimming pared 2 bases from V and 2 bases from J, leaving 10 bases between. CDR3 sequence reads: CASSPAGTTYNEQFF. CDR3 nucleotide sequence: TGTGCCAGCTCACCAGCGGGAACAACCTACAATGAGCAGTTCTTC.

The rearrangement joins TRBV29-1 to TRBJ2-5; TRBD1 agrees at 7 bases. The J call may be in error: the DNA end matches TRBJ2-7 better. In germline, CDR1 is SQVTM, CDR2 ANQGSEA. The CDR3 extends over 13 amino acids. CDR3 nucleotides: TGCAGCGTTGCCGGGACAGAGTCCTACGAGCAGTACTTC. It is translated as CSVAGTESYEQYF.

This clone was seen only once. It is unclear where the CDR3 begins or ends on the DNA, so no DNA is shown, and the CDR3 is as TCRdb lists it. V usage is TRBV28 and J usage is TRBJ1-2. Per germline, CDR1 MDHEN and CDR2 SYDVKM. The CDR3 comprises 14 residues, both ends counted. CDR3 sequence: CASSTSGANYGYTF.

The rearrangement uses TRBV15 and TRBJ2-7; D perhaps matches TRBD2 (5 bases). Per germline, CDR1 LNHNV and CDR2 YYDKDF (reference sequence). The germline V and J ends were trimmed by 8 bases and 7 bases, with 18 bases remaining between them. The CDR3 extends over 13 amino acids. This CDR3 is CATATRTESEQYF. In nucleotides, the CDR3 is TGTGCCACCGCTACCCGGACTGAGTCAGAGCAGTACTTC.